The present T cell receptor (beta chain) was sequenced within a study of blood T cells in healthy people across ages. Broader study findings: Strongly correlated with naive T cell percentage was TCR beta diversity.

Each donor supplied ten milliliters of peripheral blood. Samples had at least 6.5 million PBMCs isolated from them. The CDR3 consists of 15 residues. CDR1 and CDR2 (germline): SGHTA, FQGTGA. The V segment lost 0 bases and the J segment 8 bases; nucleotides outside the gene matches: 5. A second PCR, run for roughly 7 to 11 cycles, used a sample-barcoded 5' primer plus a J-beta primer mix. MiXCR was run by TCRdb on the 5' RACE reads, yielding one entry per CDR3 protein. The sample carries 750,000 to 950,000 distinct CDR3 sequences, about 28% recorded once. There are a few counts of this clonotype. Its matching antigen is unknown. Separately, the same data were catalogued under a study of T cells of mothers and their children. That study reports: Maternal samples each gave over 8.5 million TCR beta CDR3 reads, and child samples a few million each.

The chain carries TRBV7-3 and TRBJ2-1, with TRBD2 identical over 9 bases. The sequencing sample was made of blood. The origin of this receptor is a woman aged 40 to 50 in good health. The CDR3: CASSLTPSGVHEQFF. The CDR3 bases are TGTGCCAGCAGCTTAACCCCTAGCGGGGTCCATGAGCAGTTCTTC.